A single sample gave rise to the 10 T cell receptor beta chains below, sequenced in a study of blood T cell repertoires in COVID-19. The method was immunoSEQ multiplex PCR; TCRdb's version includes in-frame clones alone and lacks a portion of them. This table has approximately 500,000 clones, about 88% appearing once. Sequencing was performed on peripheral blood. Receptors originate from a woman aged 45-65 years with COVID-19, enrolled during active disease.

This clone occurred a few times. Here the CDR3 reads CASSNNFQGGEKLFF. CDR3 coding DNA: TGTGCCAGTAGTAACAATTTTCAGGGGGGTGAAAAACTGTTTTTT. The chain links TRBV19 to TRBJ1-4, with TRBD1 identical over 7 bases. V trimming: 4 bases; J trimming: 7 bases; junction bases outside the gene matches: 9. This CDR3 is 15 amino acids long. Germline V gene lookup returns CDR1 LNHDA and CDR2 SQIVND (reference sequence).

This rearrangement joins TRBV29-1 to TRBJ2-2; 9 bases match TRBD2. Trimming cost V 5 bases and J 2 bases; bases outside gene matches: 3. CDR3 length: 14 residues. The germline V gene encodes CDR1 SQVTM and CDR2 ANQGSEA. The CDR3 here is CSVLAGVNTGELFF. The CDR3 nucleotides are TGCAGCGTTTTAGCGGGGGTAAACACCGGGGAGCTGTTTTTT.

The chain recombines TRBV7-7 with TRBJ1-6, with D possibly matching TRBD1 (6 bases). V dropped 1 base and J dropped 6 bases, with 10 bases sitting between them. The CDR3 consists of 15 residues. Germline loops: CDR1 SSHAT, CDR2 FNYEAQ (reference sequence). The CDR3: CASSLDRASNSPLHF. The CDR3 DNA is TGTGCCAGCAGCTTAGACAGGGCCTCTAATTCACCCCTCCACTTT.

The chain links TRBV5-1 to TRBJ2-3; no reliable D call. V gave up 0 bases and J gave up 3 bases, with 5 bases separating them. The germline gives CDR1 SGHRS, CDR2 YFSETQ. The CDR3 loop spans 13 amino acids. Here the CDR3 DNA reads TGCGCCAGCAGCTTGGACCTAACAGATACGCAGTATTTT. Residues: CASSLDLTDTQYF.

The chain is built from TRBV5-4 and TRBJ1-6; tentative D call: TRBD1 (6 bases). The CDR3 runs to 14 residues. Trimming removed 2 bases from V and 5 bases from J, with 8 bases in between. Looked up from germline, CDR1 is SGHNT and CDR2 is YYREEE (reference sequence). The CDR3 DNA reads TGTGCCAGCAGCTTACGACAGGATAATTCACCCCTCCACTTT. It encodes CASSLRQDNSPLHF.

The J gene is TRBJ2-1, the V gene TRBV7-6; TRBD2 is a possible D gene (5 bases). The CDR3 sequence is 15 residues long. Germline-derived CDR1 and CDR2 are SGHVS and FNYEAQ. The germline V and J ends were trimmed by 5 bases and 1 base, with 12 bases remaining between them. CDR3 in amino acids: CASSPDSNSYNEQFF. CDR3 in DNA: TGTGCCAGCAGCCCGGACTCGAATTCCTACAATGAGCAGTTCTTC.

The rearrangement links TRBV2 to TRBJ2-7; 10 bases align to TRBD1. The germline gives CDR1 SNHLY, CDR2 FYNNEI. This CDR3 contains 13 residues. V dropped 7 bases and J dropped 5; count of bases not matched to a gene: 5. The CDR3 here is CASKETGGHEQYF. CDR3 DNA: TGTGCCAGCAAAGAGACAGGGGGCCACGAGCAGTACTTC.

This chain links TRBV7-2 with TRBJ2-1, with 11 bases that match TRBD2. The ends lost 4 bases at V and 9 bases at J; junction bases unmatched: 8. The CDR3 length is 15 residues. Per germline, CDR1 SGHTA and CDR2 FQGNSA. CDR3 in DNA: TGTGCCAGCAGCTCTAAACTAGCGGGGGCCAGTGAGCAGTTCTTC. It translates to CASSSKLAGASEQFF.

This chain joins TRBV5-1 and TRBJ1-2; D is undetermined. The CDR3 consists of 13 residues. V was clipped by 2 bases and J by 3 bases, with 8 bases between them. Looked up from germline, CDR1 is SGHRS and CDR2 is YFSETQ. The CDR3 spells CASSLENYYGYTF. The CDR3 nucleotides read TGCGCCAGCAGCTTAGAGAACTACTATGGCTACACCTTC. Together with reference TRBV5-1 and TRBJ1-2, the CDR3 gives the full variable domain: KAGVTQTPRYLIKTRGQQVTLSCSPISGHRSVSWYQQTPGQGLQFLFEYFSETQRNKGNFPGRFSGRQFSNSRSEMNVSTLELGDSALYLCASSLENYYGYTFGSGTRLTVV.

The chain combines TRBV28 with TRBJ1-4; possible D gene TRBD1, 5 bases. The V and J ends lost 6 bases and 3 bases respectively, with 11 bases between them. The CDR3 covers 14 residues. Per germline, CDR1 MDHEN and CDR2 SYDVKM. For the CDR3, the DNA is TGTGCCAGCAGACCGGGGGGTCCTAATGAAAAACTGTTTTTT. This codes for CASRPGGPNEKLFF.